This T cell receptor beta chain comes out of a study of blood T cell repertoires in COVID-19 (dated by TCRdb to 2020 to 2022). Looking at the study overall: Samples from collaborators originated in the United States, Italy and Spain and spanned both the acute and convalescent phases of COVID-19. Where available, HLA class I and class II types were taken from metadata supplied by the sample provider and were not determined by assay-based typing. Samples came from the ongoing ImmuneRACE study (first 160 participants) plus 1,254 subjects from 6 global collaborators. Nearly every sample came with metadata listing a de-identified subject ID, COVID-19 status, age in years and sex. The dataset comprised deeply sampled blood TCRbeta repertoires from subjects exposed to, actively infected with, or recovered from COVID-19. The repertoires were released in a freely available public database meant as a resource for research on the immune response to SARS-CoV-2. The material from the prospective study consisted of cDNA or gDNA derived from T cells, B-cell-depleted T cells, or PBMCs.

In Seattle, one collaborating source enrolled patients while the infection was active and tracked those patients longitudinally over the course of disease. Whole blood was collected in K2EDTA tubes by collaborating institutions according to the institutions' own protocols. For TCRbeta analysis, collaborators shipped samples in one of three forms: frozen whole blood, isolated PBMCs, or DNA extracted from either of those sample types. Overall results and qualifications from the work: How much clinical and demographic metadata was included differed by source and by participant, and the metadata was provided uncurated.

The CDR1 and CDR2 encoded by the germline V gene (reference sequence) are SSHAT and FNYEAQ. The CDR3, from cysteine to phenylalanine, totals 15 residues. Only CDR3 DNA remains: 45 bases, in frame from the first base. A note on this clone: Its cognate antigen has yet to be identified. The junction departs from the called germline gene at one end, perhaps through a read error.

The immunoSEQ Assay, a bias-controlled multiplex PCR, was used to amplify TCRbeta CDR3 regions from genomic DNA. The authors' analysis ran thus. Within the assay, amplification of reference gene primers was used to estimate how many nucleated cells each sample contained. Sequence reads were collapsed and filtered to measure the absolute abundance of every unique TCRbeta CDR3 rearrangement. For each sample, productive Simpson clonality was calculated as the square root of Simpson's diversity index across productive rearrangements. Held by TCRdb, this immuneACCESS table contains in-frame sequences only and omits some clones. Under half of the omission traces to an unresolved V gene where checked; the cause of the rest is unknown. Clone size and the V and J calls come from that table; the DNA yielded D and trimming. This sample comprises approximately 25,000 clones, approximately 78% of them detected only once. The top ten hold about 2.6% of the sample.

The sequence came from a woman in her 70s with COVID-19, enrolled during active disease. The sequencing sample was made of peripheral blood. The chain joins TRBV7-7 to TRBJ2-1; the D gene cannot be named for sure. The sequenced DNA: TGTGCTAGCAGCTTACCGGGTGGTGGCCCCCATGAGCAGTTCTTC. Translated, it reads CASSLPGGGPHEQFF.